The TCR beta chain under discussion was sequenced for a study of radiotherapy plus CTLA-4 blockade in lung cancer. On the study more broadly: There were objective responses in 18% of patients, and over 25% had disease control. Study results and limitations: An expansion of tumor-derived TCR clones occurred in blood after radiotherapy plus ipilimumab.

Clones were read by immunoSEQ multiplex PCR, and TCRdb kept only the in-frame ones, dropping some. The sample contains roughly 45,000 clones, roughly two thirds of which appear only once. Germline values: CDR1 SGHRS, CDR2 YFSETQ. The length of the CDR3 is 17 residues. The trim removed 1 base at V and 7 bases at J, leaving 13 bases unmatched. Concerning this clone itself: What it recognizes is unknown.

Receiving focal radiation plus CTLA-4 blockade with ipilimumab were patients who had chemo-refractory metastatic non-small-cell lung cancer. The clonotype was recovered from a human donor with non-small cell lung cancer who had a partial response to radiotherapy plus ipilimumab. The sequencing here drew on peripheral blood, taken from a patient treated with radiotherapy plus ipilimumab. The genes are TRBV5-1 and TRBJ2-5; 10 positions agree with TRBD1. The CDR3 region is CASSLRIGQGEVGTQYF. As DNA, the CDR3 is TGCGCCAGCAGCTTGAGGATAGGACAGGGGGAGGTCGGGACCCAGTACTTC. Supplemented by reference TRBV5-1 and TRBJ2-5, the full variable domain reads KAGVTQTPRYLIKTRGQQVTLSCSPISGHRSVSWYQQTPGQGLQFLFEYFSETQRNKGNFPGRFSGRQFSNSRSEMNVSTLELGDSALYLCASSLRIGQGEVGTQYFGPGTRLLVL.